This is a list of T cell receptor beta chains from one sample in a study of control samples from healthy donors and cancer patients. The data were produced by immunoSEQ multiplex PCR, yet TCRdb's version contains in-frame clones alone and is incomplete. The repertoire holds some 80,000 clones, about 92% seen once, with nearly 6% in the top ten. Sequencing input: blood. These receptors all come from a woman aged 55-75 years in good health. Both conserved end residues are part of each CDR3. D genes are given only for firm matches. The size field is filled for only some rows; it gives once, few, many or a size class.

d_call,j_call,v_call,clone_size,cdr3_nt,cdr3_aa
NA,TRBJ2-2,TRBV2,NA,TGTGCCAGCAGTTTATCCGGGACAAAGAACACCGGGGAGCTGTTTTTT,CASSLSGTKNTGELFF
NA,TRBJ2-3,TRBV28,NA,TGTGCCAGCAGGACGGGACAACCTAGCACAGATACGCAGTATTTT,CASRTGQPSTDTQYF
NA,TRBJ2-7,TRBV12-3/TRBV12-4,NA,TGTGCCAGCAGTTTAGGGCTCTACGAGCAGTACTTC,CASSLGLYEQYF
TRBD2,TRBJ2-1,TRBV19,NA,TGTGCCAGTAGTATTGGAGGACTAGCGGGAGATGATGAGCAGTTCTTC,CASSIGGLAGDDEQFF
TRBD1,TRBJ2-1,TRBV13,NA,TGTGCCAGCAGCACGGGACAGTACAATGAGCAGTTCTTC,CASSTGQYNEQFF
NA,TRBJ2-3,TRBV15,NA,TGTGCCACCAGCCTAGGGCCGGTCTTAGATACGCAGTATTTT,CATSLGPVLDTQYF
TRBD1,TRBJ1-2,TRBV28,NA,TGTGCCAGCAGTTTCCTCGGGACAGGGTCCGACTTCGCGAGCTACACCTTC,CASSFLGTGSDFASYTF
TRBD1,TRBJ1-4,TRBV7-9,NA,TGTGCCAGCAGCCCTGGACAGGGGTATGAAAAACTGTTTTTT,CASSPGQGYEKLFF
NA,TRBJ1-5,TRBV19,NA,TGTGCCAGTAGTAGGGGGAGAACCTACAATCAGCCCCAGCATTTT,CASSRGRTYNQPQHF
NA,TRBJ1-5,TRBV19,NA,TGTGCCAGCCAGGATGGGAGGGACAATCAGCCCCAGCATTTT,CASQDGRDNQPQHF
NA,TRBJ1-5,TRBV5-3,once,TGTGCCAGAAGCAGGGACTGGGGGCCCGGTCAGCCCCAGCATTTT,CARSRDWGPGQPQHF
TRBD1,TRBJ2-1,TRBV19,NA,TGTGCCAGTACCCCGACAGAGCGAGGGGGCTATGAGCAGTTCTTC,CASTPTERGGYEQFF
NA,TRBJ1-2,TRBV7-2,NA,TGTGCCAGCAGCTTGGGGGTGTATGGCTACACCTTC,CASSLGVYGYTF
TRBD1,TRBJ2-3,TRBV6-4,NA,TGTGCCAGCCGATGGGACAGCTTCACAGATACGCAGTATTTT,CASRWDSFTDTQYF
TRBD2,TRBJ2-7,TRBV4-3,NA,TGCGCCAGCAGCCAAGATTCGACTAGCGGGATCTACGAGCAGTACTTC,CASSQDSTSGIYEQYF
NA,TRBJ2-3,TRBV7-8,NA,TGTGCCAGCAGCTATAGGAGAGCTAGCACAGATACGCAGTATTTT,CASSYRRASTDTQYF
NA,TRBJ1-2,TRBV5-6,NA,TGTGCCAGCAGCCCTCAGGGCTATGGCTACACCTTC,CASSPQGYGYTF
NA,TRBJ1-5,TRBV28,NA,TGTGCCAGCAGTTTTTCCCGGGGGGACCAGCCCCAGCATTTT,CASSFSRGDQPQHF
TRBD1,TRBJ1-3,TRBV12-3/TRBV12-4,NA,TGTGCCAGCAGTGCGCCACCCGGGACAGGGGATTTT,CASSAPPGTGDF
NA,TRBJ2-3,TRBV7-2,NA,TGTGCCAGCAGCCCCGGCTGGGGGGCGGGCGGGGATACGCAGTATTTT,CASSPGWGAGGDTQYF
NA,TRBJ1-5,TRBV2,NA,TGTGCCAGCAGGGACAGTCTGGGGCCCCAGCATTTT,CASRDSLGPQHF
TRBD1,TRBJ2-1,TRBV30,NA,TGTGCCTGGACCCAGACAGGGGATGAGCAGTTCTTC,CAWTQTGDEQFF
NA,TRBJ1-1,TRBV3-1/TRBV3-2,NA,TGTGCCAGCAGCCTTGGGCGGAGGGACACTGAAGCTTTCTTT,CASSLGRRDTEAFF
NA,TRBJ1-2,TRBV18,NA,TGTGCCAGCTCACCTAGTCGGGACGGCTATGGCTACACCTTC,CASSPSRDGYGYTF
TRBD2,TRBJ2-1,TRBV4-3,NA,TGCGCCAGCAGCCAAGGACTAGCGGGATACAATGAGCAGTTCTTC,CASSQGLAGYNEQFF